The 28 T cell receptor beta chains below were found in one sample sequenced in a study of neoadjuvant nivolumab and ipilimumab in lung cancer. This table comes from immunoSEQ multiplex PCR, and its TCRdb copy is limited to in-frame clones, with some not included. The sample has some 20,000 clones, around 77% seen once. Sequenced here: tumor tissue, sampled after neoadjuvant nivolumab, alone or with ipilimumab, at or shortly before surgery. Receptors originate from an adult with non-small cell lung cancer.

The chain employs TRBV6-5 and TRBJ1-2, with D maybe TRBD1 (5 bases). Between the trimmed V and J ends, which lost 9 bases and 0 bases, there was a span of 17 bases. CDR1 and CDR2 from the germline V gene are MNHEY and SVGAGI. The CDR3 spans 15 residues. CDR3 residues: CASQMYPTANYGYTF. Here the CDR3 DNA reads TGTGCCAGTCAGATGTACCCGACAGCTAACTATGGCTACACCTTC.

CDR3 nucleotides: TGTGCCAGCAGTCCCGGTGGGTTGGCCTCTGAAGCTTTCTTT. Protein product: CASSPGGLASEAFF. This chain joins TRBV6-5 and TRBJ1-1, with no clear D. The CDR3 runs to 14 residues. V lost 5 bases and J 6 bases, leaving 16 bases between the germline ends. CDR1 and CDR2 (germline): MNHEY, SVGAGI.

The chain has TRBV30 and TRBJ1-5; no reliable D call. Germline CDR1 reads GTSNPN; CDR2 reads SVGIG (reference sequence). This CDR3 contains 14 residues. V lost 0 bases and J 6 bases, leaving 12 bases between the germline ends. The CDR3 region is CAWSVTGLGQPQHF. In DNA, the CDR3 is TGTGCCTGGAGTGTAACCGGGTTGGGTCAGCCCCAGCATTTT.

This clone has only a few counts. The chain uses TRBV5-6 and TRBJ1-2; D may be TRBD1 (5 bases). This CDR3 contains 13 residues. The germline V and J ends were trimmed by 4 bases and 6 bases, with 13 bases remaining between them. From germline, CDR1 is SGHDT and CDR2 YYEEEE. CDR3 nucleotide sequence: TGTGCCAGCAGCCCCAGGGCGCGAAATGGCTACACCTTC. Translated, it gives CASSPRARNGYTF.

The CDR3 is CASSVSRSDSPLHF. CDR3 bases: TGTGCCAGCAGCGTATCTCGGTCTGATTCACCCCTCCACTTT. V usage is TRBV9 and J usage is TRBJ1-6; D remains ambiguous. The CDR3 consists of 14 residues. CDR1 is SGDLS, CDR2 YYNGEE, per germline. Trimming stripped 1 base from V and 8 bases from J, with 10 bases between.

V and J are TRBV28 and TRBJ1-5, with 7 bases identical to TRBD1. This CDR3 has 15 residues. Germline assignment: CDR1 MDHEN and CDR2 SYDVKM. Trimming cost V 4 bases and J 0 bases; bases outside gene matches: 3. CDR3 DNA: TGTGCCAGCAGTTGGGGGACAGATAGCAATCAGCCCCAGCATTTT. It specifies CASSWGTDSNQPQHF. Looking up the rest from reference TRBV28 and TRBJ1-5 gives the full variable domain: DVKVTQSSRYLVKRTGEKVFLECVQDMDHENMFWYRQDPGLGLRLIYFSYDVKMKEKGDIPEGYSVSREKKERFSLILESASTNQTSMYLCASSWGTDSNQPQHFGDGTRLSIL.

This chain's CDR3 is CASGLVVGGTYNEQFF. In DNA form, the CDR3 reads TGTGCTAGTGGTTTGGTAGTCGGGGGCACCTACAATGAGCAGTTCTTC. The chain employs TRBV12-5 and TRBJ2-1; D tentatively reads TRBD1 or TRBD2 (6 bases each). CDR3 length equals 16 residues. Trimming cost V 0 bases and J 2 bases, with 11 bases left between them. CDR1 and CDR2 from the germline V gene are LGHNT and FRNRAP.

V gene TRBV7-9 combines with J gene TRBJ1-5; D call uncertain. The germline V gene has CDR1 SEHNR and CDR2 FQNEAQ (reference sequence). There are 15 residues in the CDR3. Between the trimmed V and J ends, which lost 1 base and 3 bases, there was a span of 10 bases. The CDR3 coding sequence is TGTGCCAGCAGCTTAGGTTCAGGCATCAATCAGCCCCAGCATTTT. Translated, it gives CASSLGSGINQPQHF.

CDR3 protein: CASSIGTRNYGYTF. Written as DNA, the CDR3 is TGTGCCAGTAGTATCGGGACGAGGAACTATGGCTACACCTTC. J is TRBJ1-2 and V is TRBV19, with a possible D match to TRBD1 (5 bases). Per the germline V gene, CDR1 is LNHDA and CDR2 is SQIVND (reference sequence). Between the trimmed V and J ends, which lost 3 bases and 2 bases, there was a span of 10 bases. CDR3 length equals 14 residues.

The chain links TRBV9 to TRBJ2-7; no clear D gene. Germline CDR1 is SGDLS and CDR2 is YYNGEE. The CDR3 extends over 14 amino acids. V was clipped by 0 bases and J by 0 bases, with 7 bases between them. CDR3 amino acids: CASSVGRTSYEQYF. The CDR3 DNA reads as TGTGCCAGCAGCGTAGGGCGGACCTCCTACGAGCAGTACTTC.

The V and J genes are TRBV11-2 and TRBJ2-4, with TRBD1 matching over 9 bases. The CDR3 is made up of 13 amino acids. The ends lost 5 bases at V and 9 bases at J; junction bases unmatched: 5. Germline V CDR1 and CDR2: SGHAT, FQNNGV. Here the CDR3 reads CASSRDRVGIQYF. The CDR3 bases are TGTGCCAGCAGCCGGGACAGGGTAGGCATTCAGTACTTC.

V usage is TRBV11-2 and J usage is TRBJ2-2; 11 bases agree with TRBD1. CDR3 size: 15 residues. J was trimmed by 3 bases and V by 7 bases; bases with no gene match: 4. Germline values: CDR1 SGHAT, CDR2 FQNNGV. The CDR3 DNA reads TGTGCCAGCACCCCGGGACAGGGGGACACCGGGGAGCTGTTTTTT. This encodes CASTPGQGDTGELFF.

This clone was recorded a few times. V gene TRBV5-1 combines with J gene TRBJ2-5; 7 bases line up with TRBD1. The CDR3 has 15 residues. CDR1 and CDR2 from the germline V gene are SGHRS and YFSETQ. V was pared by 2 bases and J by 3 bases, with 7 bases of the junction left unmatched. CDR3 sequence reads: CASSLVGTEKETQYF. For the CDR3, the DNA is TGCGCCAGCAGCTTAGTAGGGACAGAAAAAGAGACCCAGTACTTC.

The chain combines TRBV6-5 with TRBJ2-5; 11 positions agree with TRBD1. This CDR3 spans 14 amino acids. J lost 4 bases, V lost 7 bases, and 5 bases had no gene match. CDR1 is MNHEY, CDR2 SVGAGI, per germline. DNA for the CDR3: TGTGCCAGCAAAGGACAGGGGGCCGGAGAGACCCAGTACTTC. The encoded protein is CASKGQGAGETQYF.

CDR3 amino acids: CASSVIAGGWDEQFF. The CDR3 coding sequence is TGTGCCAGCAGCGTGATCGCGGGGGGATGGGATGAGCAGTTCTTC. This chain links TRBV9 with TRBJ2-1, with 8 bases matching TRBD2. This CDR3 is 15 amino acids long. V shed 2 bases and J 8 bases; nucleotides not matched to a gene: 9. Germline assignment: CDR1 SGDLS and CDR2 YYNGEE.

The CDR3 DNA reads TGTGCCAGCAGCCTTGCACAGGGGGCCACTGGCTACACCTTC. Translating gives CASSLAQGATGYTF. The chain is built from TRBV2 and TRBJ1-2, with TRBD1 matching 9 bases. The CDR3 spans 14 residues. Germline V gene sequence: CDR1 SNHLY, CDR2 FYNNEI. The ends lost 6 bases at V and 7 bases at J; junction bases unmatched: 9.

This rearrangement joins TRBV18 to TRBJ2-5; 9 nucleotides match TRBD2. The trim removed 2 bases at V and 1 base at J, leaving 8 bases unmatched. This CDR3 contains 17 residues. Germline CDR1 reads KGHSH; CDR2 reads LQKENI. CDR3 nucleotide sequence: TGTGCCAGCTCACCAAGGACAGCGGGGGGTTTCCAAGAGACCCAGTACTTC. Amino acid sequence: CASSPRTAGGFQETQYF.

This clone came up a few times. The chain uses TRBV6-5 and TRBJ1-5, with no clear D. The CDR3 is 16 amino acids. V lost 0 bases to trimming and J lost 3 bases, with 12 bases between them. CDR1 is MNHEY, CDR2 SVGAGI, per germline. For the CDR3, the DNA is TGTGCCAGCAGTTACTCACCGGACGTTACCAATCAGCCCCAGCATTTT. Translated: CASSYSPDVTNQPQHF.

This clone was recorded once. Here the CDR3 DNA reads TGTGCCAGCAGCTTTTATTTCGGGACTGAAGCTTTCTTT. It is translated as CASSFYFGTEAFF. The chain has TRBV11-3 and TRBJ1-1; no clear D. The germline V gene has CDR1 SGHNT and CDR2 YENEEA. The CDR3 covers 13 residues. Trimming left V 3 bases short and J 5 bases short, with 10 bases between.

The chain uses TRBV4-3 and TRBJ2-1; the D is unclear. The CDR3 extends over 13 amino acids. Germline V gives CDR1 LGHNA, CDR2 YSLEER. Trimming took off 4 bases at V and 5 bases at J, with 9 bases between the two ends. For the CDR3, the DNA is TGCGCCAGCAGCCCAGGCTTAAACAATGAGCAGTTCTTC. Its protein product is CASSPGLNNEQFF.

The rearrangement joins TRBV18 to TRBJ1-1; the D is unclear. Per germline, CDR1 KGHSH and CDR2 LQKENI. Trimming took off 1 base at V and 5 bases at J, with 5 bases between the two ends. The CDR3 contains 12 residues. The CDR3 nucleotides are TGTGCCAGCTCACCACAGGGAACTGAAGCTTTCTTT. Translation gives CASSPQGTEAFF.

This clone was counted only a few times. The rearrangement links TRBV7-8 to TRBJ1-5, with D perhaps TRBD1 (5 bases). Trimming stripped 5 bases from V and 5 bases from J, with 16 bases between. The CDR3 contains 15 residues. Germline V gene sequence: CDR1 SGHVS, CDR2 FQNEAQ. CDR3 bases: TGTGCCAGCAGCGCAAATTACAGGTCTGATCAGCCCCAGCATTTT. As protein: CASSANYRSDQPQHF.

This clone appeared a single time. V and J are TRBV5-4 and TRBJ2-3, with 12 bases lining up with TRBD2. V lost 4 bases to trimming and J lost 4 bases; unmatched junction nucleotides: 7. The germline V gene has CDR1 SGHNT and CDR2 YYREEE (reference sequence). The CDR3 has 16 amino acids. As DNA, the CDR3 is TGTGCCAGCAGCCCTAGCGGGGGGGGTATCTCAGATACGCAGTATTTT. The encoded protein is CASSPSGGGISDTQYF.

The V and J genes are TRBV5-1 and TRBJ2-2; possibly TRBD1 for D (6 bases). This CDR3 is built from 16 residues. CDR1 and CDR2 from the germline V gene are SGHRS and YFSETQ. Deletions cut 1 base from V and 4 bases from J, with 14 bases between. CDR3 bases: TGCGCCAGCAGCTTGAACGCAGGGGAGAGCACCGGGGAGCTGTTTTTT. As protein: CASSLNAGESTGELFF.

The CDR3: CAWSAVGNEQFF. Here the CDR3 DNA reads TGTGCCTGGAGCGCCGTAGGCAATGAGCAGTTCTTC. The chain recombines TRBV30 with TRBJ2-1; the D is unclear. Germline V gene data show CDR1 as GTSNPN and CDR2 as SVGIG (reference sequence). CDR3 length: 12 residues. V was shortened by 3 bases and J by 6 bases, with 9 bases between the two germline ends. Drawing the rest from reference TRBV30 and TRBJ2-1, the complete variable domain is SQTIHQWPATLVQPVGSPLSLECTVEGTSNPNLYWYRQAAGRGLQLLFYSVGIGQISSEVPQNLSASRPQDRQFILSSKKLLLSDSGFYLCAWSAVGNEQFFGPGTRLTVL.

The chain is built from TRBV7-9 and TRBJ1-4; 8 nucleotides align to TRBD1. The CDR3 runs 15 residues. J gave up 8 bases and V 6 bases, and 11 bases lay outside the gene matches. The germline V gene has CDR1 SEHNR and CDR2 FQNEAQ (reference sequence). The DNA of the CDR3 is TGTGCCAGCAGATCAGACAGGGGTCCCGTGGAAAAACTGTTTTTT. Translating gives CASRSDRGPVEKLFF.

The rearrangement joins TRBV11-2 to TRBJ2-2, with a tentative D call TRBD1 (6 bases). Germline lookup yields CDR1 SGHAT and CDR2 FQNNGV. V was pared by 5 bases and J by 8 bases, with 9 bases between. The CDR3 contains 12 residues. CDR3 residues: CASSPRGGELFF. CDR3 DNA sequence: TGTGCCAGCAGCCCAAGGGGGGGGGAGCTGTTTTTT. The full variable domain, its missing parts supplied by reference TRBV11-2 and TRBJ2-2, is EAGVAQSPRYKIIEKRQSVAFWCNPISGHATLYWYQQILGQGPKLLIQFQNNGVVDDSQLPKDRFSAERLKGVDSTLKIQPAKLEDSAVYLCASSPRGGELFFGEGSRLTVL.

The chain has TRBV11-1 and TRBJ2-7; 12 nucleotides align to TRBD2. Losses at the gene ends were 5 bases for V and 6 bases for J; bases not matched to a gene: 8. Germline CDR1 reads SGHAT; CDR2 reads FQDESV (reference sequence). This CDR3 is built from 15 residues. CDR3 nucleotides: TGTGCCAGCAGCGCGAACTTGGGACTAGCGGGCGAGCAGTACTTC. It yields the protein CASSANLGLAGEQYF. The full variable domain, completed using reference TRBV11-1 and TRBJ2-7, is EAEVAQSPRYKITEKSQAVAFWCDPISGHATLYWYRQILGQGPELLVQFQDESVVDDSQLPKDRFSAERLKGVDSTLKIQPAELGDSAMYLCASSANLGLAGEQYFGPGTRLTVT.